The clone carrying this T cell receptor beta chain was counted many times. Its antigen is unidentified. These data belong to a study of glioma-infiltrating T cells. Using RNA template, CDR3s of TCR alpha and beta were amplified with iRepertoire arm-PCR. Each CDR3 protein is one row after TCRdb ran MiXCR on the multiplex PCR reads. The sample has about 99,000 distinct CDR3 sequences; about 30% are singletons. Germline CDR1 reads MNHEY; CDR2 reads SVGEGT. Trimming removed 0 bases from V and 8 bases from J, with 11 bases in between. The CDR3 runs to 13 residues. Overall study findings and caveats: Non-neoplastic patients had below-expected tissue-blood divergence, while all gliomas exceeded expectation. Tissue and blood shared very few CDR3 sequences.

This sequence was found in a human donor with low-grade glioma or glioblastoma, undergoing nonglioma brain surgery, or in good health (not recorded which). This chain uses TRBV6-2 or TRBV6-3 with TRBJ2-7, with D tentatively TRBD2 (5 bases). The sequencing input was glioma tissue, nonneoplastic brain tissue, or PBMCs (not recorded which). The CDR3 region has the DNA TGTGCCAGCAGTTACTCCACAGAGGGTAAGCAGTACTTC. It is translated as CASSYSTEGKQYF.